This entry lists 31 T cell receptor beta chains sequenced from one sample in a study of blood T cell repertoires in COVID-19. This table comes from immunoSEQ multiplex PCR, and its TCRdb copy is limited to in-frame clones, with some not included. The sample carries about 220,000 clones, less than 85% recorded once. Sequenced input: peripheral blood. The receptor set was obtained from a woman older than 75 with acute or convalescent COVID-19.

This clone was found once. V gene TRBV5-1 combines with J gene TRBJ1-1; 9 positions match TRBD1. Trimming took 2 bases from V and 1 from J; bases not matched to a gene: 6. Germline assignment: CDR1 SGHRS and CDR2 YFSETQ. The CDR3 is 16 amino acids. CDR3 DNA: TGCGCCAGCAGCTTAGGAACAGGGGGCCGGAACACTGAAGCTTTCTTT. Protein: CASSLGTGGRNTEAFF.

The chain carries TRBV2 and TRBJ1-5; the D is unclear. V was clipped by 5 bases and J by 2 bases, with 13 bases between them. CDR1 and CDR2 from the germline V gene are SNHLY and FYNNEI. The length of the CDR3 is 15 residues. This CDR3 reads CASSPETRGNQPQHF. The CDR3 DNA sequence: TGTGCCAGCAGTCCGGAGACCAGAGGCAATCAGCCCCAGCATTTT. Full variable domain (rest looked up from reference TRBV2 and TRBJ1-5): EPEVTQTPSHQVTQMGQEVILRCVPISNHLYFYWYRQILGQKVEFLVSFYNNEISEKSEIFDDQFSVERPDGSNFTLKIRSTKLEDSAMYFCASSPETRGNQPQHFGDGTRLSIL.

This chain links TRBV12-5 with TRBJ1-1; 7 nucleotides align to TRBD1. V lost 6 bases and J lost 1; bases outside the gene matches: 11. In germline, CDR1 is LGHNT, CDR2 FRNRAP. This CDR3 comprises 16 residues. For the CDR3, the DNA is TGTGCTAGTGGGGATGCCGCCGACAGGGAGAACACTGAAGCTTTCTTT. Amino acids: CASGDAADRENTEAFF. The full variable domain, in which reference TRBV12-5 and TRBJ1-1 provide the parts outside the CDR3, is DARVTQTPRHKVTEMGQEVTMRCQPILGHNTVFWYRQTMMQGLELLAYFRNRAPLDDSGMPKDRFSAEMPDATLATLKIQPSEPRDSAVYFCASGDAADRENTEAFFGQGTRLTVV.

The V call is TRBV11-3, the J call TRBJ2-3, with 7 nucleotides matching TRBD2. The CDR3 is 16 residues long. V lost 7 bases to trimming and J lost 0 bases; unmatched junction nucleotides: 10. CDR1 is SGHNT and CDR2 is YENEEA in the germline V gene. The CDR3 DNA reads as TGTGCCAGCACGATCGGACTAGAACGTAGCACAGATACGCAGTATTTT. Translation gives CASTIGLERSTDTQYF.

CDR3 sequence reads: CASSQAHRGTSPLHF. CDR3 in DNA: TGTGCCAGCAGCCAAGCGCACAGGGGGACCTCACCCCTCCACTTT. The gene calls are TRBV3-1 (or the pseudogene TRBV3-2) and TRBJ1-6; 8 bases line up with TRBD1. Germline CDR1 LGHDT, CDR2 YNNKEL (reference sequence). The CDR3 totals 15 residues. J lost 10 bases, V lost 1 base, and 6 bases had no gene match.

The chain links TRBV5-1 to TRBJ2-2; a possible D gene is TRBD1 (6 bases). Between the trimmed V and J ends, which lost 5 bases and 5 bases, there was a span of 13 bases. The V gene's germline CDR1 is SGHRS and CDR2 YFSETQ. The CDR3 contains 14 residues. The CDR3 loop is CASSPGQGTGELFF. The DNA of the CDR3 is TGCGCCAGCAGTCCGGGACAAGGAACCGGGGAGCTGTTTTTT.

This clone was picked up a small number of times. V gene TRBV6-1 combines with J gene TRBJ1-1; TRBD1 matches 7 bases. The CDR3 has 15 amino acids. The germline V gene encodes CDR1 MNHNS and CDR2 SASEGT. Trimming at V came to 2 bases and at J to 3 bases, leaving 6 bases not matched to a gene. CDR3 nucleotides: TGTGCCAGCAGTGAAATAAGGCAGGGGGACACTGAAGCTTTCTTT. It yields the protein CASSEIRQGDTEAFF.

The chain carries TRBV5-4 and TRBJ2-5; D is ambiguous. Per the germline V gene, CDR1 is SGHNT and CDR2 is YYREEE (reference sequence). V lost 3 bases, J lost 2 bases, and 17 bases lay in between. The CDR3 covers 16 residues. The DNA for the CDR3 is TGTGCCAGCAGCTCCCCGGCGGCTACCTTTCAAGAGACCCAGTACTTC. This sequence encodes CASSSPAATFQETQYF.

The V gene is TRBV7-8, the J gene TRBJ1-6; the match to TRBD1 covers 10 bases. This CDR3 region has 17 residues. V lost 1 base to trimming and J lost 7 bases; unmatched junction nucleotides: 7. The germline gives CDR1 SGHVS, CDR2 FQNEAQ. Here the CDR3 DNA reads TGTGCCAGCAGCTTAGTAAGACAGGGGGCTGGGAATTCACCCCTCCACTTT. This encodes CASSLVRQGAGNSPLHF.

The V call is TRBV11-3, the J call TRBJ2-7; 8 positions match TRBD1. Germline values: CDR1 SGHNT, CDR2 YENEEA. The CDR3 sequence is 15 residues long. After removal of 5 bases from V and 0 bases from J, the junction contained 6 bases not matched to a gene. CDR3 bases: TGTGCCAGCAGCCCGCGACAGGGGATCTCCTACGAGCAGTACTTC. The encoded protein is CASSPRQGISYEQYF. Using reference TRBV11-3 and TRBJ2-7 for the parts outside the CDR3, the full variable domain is EAGVVQSPRYKIIEKKQPVAFWCNPISGHNTLYWYLQNLGQGPELLIRYENEEAVDDSQLPKDRFSAERLKGVDSTLKIQPAELGDSAVYLCASSPRQGISYEQYFGPGTRLTVT.

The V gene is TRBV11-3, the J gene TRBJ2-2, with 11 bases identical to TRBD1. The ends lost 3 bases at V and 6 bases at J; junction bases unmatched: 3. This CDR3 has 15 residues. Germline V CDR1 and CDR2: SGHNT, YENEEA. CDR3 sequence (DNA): TGTGCCAGCAGCTTTGGGACAGGGGGTCCCGGGGAGCTGTTTTTT. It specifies CASSFGTGGPGELFF. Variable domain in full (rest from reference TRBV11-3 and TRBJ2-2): EAGVVQSPRYKIIEKKQPVAFWCNPISGHNTLYWYLQNLGQGPELLIRYENEEAVDDSQLPKDRFSAERLKGVDSTLKIQPAELGDSAVYLCASSFGTGGPGELFFGEGSRLTVL.

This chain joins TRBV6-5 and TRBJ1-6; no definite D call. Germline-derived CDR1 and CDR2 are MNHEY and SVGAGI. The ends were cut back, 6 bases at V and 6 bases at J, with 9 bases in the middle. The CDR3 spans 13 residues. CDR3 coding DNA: TGTGCCAGCAGAGGGAGTGGTAATTCACCCCTCCACTTT. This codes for CASRGSGNSPLHF.

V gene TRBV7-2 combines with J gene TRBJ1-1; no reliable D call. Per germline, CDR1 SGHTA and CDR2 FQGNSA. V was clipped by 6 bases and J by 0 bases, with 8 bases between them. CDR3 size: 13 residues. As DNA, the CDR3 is TGTGCCAGCAGATACTCCATGAACACTGAAGCTTTCTTT. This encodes CASRYSMNTEAFF.

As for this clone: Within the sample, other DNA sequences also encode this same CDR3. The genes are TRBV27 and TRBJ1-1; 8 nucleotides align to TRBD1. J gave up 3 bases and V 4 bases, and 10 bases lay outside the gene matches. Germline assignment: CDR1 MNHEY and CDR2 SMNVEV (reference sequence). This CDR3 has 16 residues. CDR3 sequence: CASSSHRTGLDTEAFF. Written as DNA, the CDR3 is TGTGCCAGCAGTTCCCATCGGACAGGGTTGGACACTGAAGCTTTCTTT.

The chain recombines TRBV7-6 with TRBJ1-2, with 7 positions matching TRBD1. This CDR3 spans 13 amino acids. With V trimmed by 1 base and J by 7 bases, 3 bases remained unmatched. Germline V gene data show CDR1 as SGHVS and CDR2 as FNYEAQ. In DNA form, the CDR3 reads TGTGCCAGCAGCTTAGGACAGGGAAGTGGCTACACCTTC. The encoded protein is CASSLGQGSGYTF.

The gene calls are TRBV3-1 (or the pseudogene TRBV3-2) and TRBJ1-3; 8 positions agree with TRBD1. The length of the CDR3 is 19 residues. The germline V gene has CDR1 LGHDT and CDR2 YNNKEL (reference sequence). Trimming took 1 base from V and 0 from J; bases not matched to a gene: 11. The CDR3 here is CASSQGGTGDLNSGNTIYF. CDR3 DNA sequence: TGTGCCAGCAGCCAAGGTGGGACAGGAGATCTAAACTCTGGAAACACCATATATTTT.

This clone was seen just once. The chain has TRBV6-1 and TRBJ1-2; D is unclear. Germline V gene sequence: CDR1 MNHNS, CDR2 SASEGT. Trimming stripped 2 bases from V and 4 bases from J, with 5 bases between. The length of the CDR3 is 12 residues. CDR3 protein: CASSETRYGYTF. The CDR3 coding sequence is TGTGCCAGCAGTGAAACTCGCTATGGCTACACCTTC.

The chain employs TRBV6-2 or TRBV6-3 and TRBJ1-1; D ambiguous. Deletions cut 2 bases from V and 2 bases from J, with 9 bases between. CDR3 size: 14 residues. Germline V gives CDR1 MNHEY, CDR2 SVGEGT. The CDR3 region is CASSYLTDNTEAFF. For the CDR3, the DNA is TGTGCCAGCAGTTACCTAACAGACAACACTGAAGCTTTCTTT.

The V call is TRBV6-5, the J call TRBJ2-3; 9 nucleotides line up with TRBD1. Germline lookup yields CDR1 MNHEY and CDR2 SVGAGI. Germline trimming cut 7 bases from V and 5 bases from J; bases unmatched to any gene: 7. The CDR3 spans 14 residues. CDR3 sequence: CASKLTGGGDTQYF. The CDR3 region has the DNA TGTGCCAGCAAACTGACAGGGGGAGGAGATACGCAGTATTTT.

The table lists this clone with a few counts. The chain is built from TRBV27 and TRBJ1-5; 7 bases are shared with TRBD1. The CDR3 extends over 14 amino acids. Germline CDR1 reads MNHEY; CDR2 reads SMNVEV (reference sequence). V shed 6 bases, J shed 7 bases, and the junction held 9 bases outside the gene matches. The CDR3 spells CASRPQGSGQPQHF. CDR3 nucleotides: TGTGCCAGCAGGCCACAGGGGTCGGGGCAGCCCCAGCATTTT.

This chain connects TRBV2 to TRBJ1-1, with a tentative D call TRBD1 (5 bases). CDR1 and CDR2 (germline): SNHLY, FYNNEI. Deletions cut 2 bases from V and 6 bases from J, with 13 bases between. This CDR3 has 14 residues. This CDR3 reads CASSELGGSAEAFF. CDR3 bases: TGTGCCAGCAGTGAACTCGGGGGAAGTGCTGAAGCTTTCTTT.

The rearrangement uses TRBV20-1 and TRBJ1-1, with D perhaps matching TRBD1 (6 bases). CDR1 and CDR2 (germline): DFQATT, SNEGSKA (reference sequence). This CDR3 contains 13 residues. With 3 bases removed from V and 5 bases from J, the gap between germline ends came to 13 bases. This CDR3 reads CSASRQEETEAFF. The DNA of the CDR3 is TGCAGTGCTAGTAGACAGGAGGAGACTGAAGCTTTCTTT.

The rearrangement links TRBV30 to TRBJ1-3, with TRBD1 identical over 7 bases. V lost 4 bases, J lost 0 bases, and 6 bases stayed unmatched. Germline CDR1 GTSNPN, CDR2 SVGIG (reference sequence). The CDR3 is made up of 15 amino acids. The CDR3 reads CAWTTGQSSGNTIYF. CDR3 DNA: TGTGCCTGGACCACGGGACAGAGCTCTGGAAACACCATATATTTT.

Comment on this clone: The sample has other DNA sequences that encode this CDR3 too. CDR3 in amino acids: CASSLESGGTGELFF. The CDR3 DNA reads TGCGCCAGCAGCTTGGAATCGGGGGGCACCGGGGAGCTGTTTTTT. The V and J genes are TRBV5-1 and TRBJ2-2; 7 bases match TRBD2. V lost 0 bases, J lost 4 bases, and 3 bases stayed unmatched. Germline V gene lookup returns CDR1 SGHRS and CDR2 YFSETQ. There are 15 residues in the CDR3.

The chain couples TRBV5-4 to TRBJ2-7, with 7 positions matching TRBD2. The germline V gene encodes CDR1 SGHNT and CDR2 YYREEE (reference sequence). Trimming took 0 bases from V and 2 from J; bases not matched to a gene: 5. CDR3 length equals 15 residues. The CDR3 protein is CASSLGPGGTYEQYF. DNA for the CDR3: TGTGCCAGCAGCTTGGGGCCGGGGGGTACCTACGAGCAGTACTTC.

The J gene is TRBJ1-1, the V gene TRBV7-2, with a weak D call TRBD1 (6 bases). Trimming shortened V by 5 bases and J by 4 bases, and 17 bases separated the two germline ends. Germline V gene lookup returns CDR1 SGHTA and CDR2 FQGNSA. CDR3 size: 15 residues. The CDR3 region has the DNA TGTGCCAGCAGCACAGGGTTGGGGGGGCTCACTGAAGCTTTCTTT. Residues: CASSTGLGGLTEAFF.

This CDR3 reads CATSQGVAGGGSRDYEQYF. The CDR3 nucleotides are TGTGCCACCTCCCAGGGGGTAGCGGGGGGCGGTTCTAGAGACTACGAGCAGTACTTC. The chain joins TRBV19 to TRBJ2-7; TRBD2 aligns across 10 bases. Germline CDR1 is LNHDA and CDR2 is SQIVND (reference sequence). There are 19 residues in the CDR3. Unmatched junction bases numbered 24, after V lost 10 bases and J lost 3 bases.

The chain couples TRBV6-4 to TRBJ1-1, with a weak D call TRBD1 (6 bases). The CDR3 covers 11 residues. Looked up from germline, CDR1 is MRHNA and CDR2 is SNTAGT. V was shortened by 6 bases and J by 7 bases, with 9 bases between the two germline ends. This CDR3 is CASRRGGEAFF. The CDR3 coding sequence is TGTGCCAGCAGAAGGGGGGGTGAAGCTTTCTTT.

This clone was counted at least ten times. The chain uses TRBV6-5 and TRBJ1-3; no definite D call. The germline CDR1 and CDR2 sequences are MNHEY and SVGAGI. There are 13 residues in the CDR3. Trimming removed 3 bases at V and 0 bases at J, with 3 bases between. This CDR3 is CASSYNSGNTIYF. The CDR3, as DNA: TGTGCCAGCAGTTATAACTCTGGAAACACCATATATTTT.

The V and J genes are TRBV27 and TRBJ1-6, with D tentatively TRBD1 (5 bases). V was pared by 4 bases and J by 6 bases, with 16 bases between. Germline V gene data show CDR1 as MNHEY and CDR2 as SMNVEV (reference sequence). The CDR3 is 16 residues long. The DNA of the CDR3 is TGTGCCAGCAGTTCCCTCACAGGATCCCGTAATTCACCCCTCCACTTT. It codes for CASSSLTGSRNSPLHF.

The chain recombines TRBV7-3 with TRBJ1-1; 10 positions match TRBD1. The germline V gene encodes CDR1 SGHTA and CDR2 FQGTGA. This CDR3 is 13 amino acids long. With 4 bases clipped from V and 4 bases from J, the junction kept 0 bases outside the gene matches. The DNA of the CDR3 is TGTGCCAGCAGCTGGACAGGGGGCACTGAAGCTTTCTTT. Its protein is CASSWTGGTEAFF. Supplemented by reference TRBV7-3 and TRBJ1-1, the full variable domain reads GAGVSQTPSNKVTEKGKYVELRCDPISGHTALYWYRQSLGQGPEFLIYFQGTGAADDSGLPNDRFFAVRPEGSVSTLKIQRTERGDSAVYLCASSWTGGTEAFFGQGTRLTVV.